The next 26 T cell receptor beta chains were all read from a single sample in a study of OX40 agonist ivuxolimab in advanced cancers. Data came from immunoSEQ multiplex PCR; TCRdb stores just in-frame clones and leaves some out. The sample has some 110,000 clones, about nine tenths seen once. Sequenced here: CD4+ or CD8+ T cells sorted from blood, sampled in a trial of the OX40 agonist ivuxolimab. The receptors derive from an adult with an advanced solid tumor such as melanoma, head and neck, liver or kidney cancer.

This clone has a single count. The CDR3 DNA sequence: TGTGCCAGCGGGGAGCTGTTTTTT. Amino acids: CASGELFF. The rearrangement links TRBV3-2 to TRBJ2-2. TRBV3-2 is an annotated pseudogene. CDR3 length: 8 amino acids.

The CDR3 nucleotides read TGTGCCAGCAGTGAAATATGGGACAGTCAAGGCGGCTACACCTTC. Translating gives CASSEIWDSQGGYTF. The chain joins TRBV2 to TRBJ1-2, with TRBD1 matching 7 bases. There are 15 residues in the CDR3. After removal of 2 bases from V and 8 bases from J, the junction contained 11 bases not matched to a gene. CDR1 and CDR2 from the germline V gene are SNHLY and FYNNEI.

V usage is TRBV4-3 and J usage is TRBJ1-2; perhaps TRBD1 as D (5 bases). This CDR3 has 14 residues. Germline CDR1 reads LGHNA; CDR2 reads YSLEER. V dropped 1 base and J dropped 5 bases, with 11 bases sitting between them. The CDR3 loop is CASSQVGTGYGYTF. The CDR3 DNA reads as TGCGCCAGCAGCCAAGTCGGGACTGGGTATGGCTACACCTTC.

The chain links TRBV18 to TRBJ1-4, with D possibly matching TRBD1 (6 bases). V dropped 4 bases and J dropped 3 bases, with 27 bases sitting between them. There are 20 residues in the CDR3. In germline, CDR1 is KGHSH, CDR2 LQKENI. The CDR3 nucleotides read TGTGCCAGCTCACTACGACTATCTGATCCGACAGGACTTTCTAATGAAAAACTGTTTTTT. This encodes CASSLRLSDPTGLSNEKLFF.

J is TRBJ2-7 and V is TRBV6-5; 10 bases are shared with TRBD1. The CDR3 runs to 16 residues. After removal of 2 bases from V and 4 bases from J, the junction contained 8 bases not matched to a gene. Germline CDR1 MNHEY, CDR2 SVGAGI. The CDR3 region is CASSYTPTGGAYEQYF. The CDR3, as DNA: TGTGCCAGCAGTTACACACCGACAGGGGGCGCTTACGAGCAGTACTTC.

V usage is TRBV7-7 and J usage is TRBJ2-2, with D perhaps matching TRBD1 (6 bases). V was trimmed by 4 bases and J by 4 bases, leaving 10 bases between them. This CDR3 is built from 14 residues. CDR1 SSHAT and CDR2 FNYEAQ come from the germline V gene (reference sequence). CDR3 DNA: TGTGCCAGCAGCTCGGACAGATTCACCGGGGAGCTGTTTTTT. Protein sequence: CASSSDRFTGELFF.

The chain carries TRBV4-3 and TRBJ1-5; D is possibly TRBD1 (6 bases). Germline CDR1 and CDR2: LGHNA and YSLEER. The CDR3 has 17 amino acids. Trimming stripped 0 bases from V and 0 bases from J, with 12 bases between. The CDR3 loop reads CASSQEAGGSSNQPQHF. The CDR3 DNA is TGCGCCAGCAGCCAAGAGGCGGGGGGCTCTAGCAATCAGCCCCAGCATTTT.

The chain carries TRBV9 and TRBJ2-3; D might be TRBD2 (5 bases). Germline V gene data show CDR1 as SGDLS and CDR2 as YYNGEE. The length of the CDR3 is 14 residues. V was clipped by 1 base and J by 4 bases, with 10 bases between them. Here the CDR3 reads CASSVNSRADTQYF. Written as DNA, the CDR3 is TGTGCCAGCAGCGTAAATTCGAGGGCAGATACGCAGTATTTT.

The CDR3 protein is CASSGGTSKETQYF. The CDR3 DNA follows: TGCGCCAGCAGCGGCGGGACTAGCAAAGAGACCCAGTACTTC. This chain uses TRBV5-1 with TRBJ2-5; the match to TRBD2 covers 9 bases. The CDR3 consists of 14 residues. V shed 4 bases and J 3 bases; nucleotides not matched to a gene: 4. CDR1 and CDR2 from the germline V gene are SGHRS and YFSETQ.

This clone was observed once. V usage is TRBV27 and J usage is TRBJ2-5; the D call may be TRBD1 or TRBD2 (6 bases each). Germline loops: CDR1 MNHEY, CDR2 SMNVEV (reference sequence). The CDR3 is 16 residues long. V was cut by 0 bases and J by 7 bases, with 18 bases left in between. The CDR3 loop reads CASSLSWAGVGGTQYF. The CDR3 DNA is TGTGCCAGCAGTTTATCGTGGGCAGGGGTCGGGGGGACCCAGTACTTC.

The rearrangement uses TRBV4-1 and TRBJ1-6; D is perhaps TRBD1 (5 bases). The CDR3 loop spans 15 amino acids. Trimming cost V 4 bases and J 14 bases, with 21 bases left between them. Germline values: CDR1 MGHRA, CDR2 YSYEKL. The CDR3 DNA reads TGCGCCAGCAGCCCTGGCCAGGGCCCTTGGGCCGCCCTCCACTTT. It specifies CASSPGQGPWAALHF.

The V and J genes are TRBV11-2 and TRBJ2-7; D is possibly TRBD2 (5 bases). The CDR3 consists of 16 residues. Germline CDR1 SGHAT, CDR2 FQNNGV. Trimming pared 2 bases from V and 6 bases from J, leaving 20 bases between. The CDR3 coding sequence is TGTGCCAGCAGCTTAATCGCCGGGGTATGGAGGCGCGAGCAGTACTTC. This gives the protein CASSLIAGVWRREQYF.

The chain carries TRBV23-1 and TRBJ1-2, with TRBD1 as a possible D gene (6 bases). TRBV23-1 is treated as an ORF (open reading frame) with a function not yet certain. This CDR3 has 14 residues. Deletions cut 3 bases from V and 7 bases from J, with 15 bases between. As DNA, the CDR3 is TGCGCCAGCAGTCATAGCAGGGGCCTAGCTGGCTACACCTTC. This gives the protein CASSHSRGLAGYTF.

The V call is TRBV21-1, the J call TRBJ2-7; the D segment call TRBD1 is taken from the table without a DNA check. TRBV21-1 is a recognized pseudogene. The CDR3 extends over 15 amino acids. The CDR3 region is CASSDRRQGGYEQYF. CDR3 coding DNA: TGTGCCAGCAGCGACCGTCGACAGGGGGGGTACGAGCAGTACTTC.

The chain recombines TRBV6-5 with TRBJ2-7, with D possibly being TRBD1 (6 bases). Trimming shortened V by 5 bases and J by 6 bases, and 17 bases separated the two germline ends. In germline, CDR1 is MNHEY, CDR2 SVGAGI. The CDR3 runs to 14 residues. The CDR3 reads CASSSKGGSVEQYF. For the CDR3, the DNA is TGTGCCAGCAGTAGCAAAGGGGGATCAGTCGAGCAGTACTTC.

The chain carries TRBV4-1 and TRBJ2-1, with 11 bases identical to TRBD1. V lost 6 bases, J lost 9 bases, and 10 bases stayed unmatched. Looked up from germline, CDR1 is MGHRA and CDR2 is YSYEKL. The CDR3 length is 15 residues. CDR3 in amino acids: CASSPGDRGSIEQFF. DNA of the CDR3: TGCGCCAGCAGTCCCGGGGACAGGGGGTCGATTGAGCAGTTCTTC.

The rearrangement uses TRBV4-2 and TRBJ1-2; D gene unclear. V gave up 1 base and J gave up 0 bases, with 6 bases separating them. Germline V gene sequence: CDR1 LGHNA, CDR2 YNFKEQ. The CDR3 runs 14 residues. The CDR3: CASSQGATNYGYTF. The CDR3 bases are TGTGCCAGCAGCCAAGGAGCGACTAACTATGGCTACACCTTC.

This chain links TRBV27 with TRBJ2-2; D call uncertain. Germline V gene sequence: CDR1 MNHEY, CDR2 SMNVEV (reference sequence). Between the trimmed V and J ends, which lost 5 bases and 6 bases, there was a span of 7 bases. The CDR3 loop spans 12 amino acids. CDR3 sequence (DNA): TGTGCCAGCAGTCAAGGGTCCGGGGAGCTGTTTTTT. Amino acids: CASSQGSGELFF.

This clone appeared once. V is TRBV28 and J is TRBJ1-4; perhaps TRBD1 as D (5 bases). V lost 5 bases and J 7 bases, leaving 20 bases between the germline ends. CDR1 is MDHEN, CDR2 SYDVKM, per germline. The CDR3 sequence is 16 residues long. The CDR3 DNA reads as TGTGCCAGCAGTCCGGGGGATCTAATGAGCGGTGAAAAACTGTTTTTT. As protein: CASSPGDLMSGEKLFF.

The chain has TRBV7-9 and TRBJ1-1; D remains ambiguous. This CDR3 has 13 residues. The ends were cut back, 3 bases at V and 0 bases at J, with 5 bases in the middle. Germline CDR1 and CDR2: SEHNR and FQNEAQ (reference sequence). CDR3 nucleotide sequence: TGTGCCAGCAGCTTTGAAATGAACACTGAAGCTTTCTTT. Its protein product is CASSFEMNTEAFF.

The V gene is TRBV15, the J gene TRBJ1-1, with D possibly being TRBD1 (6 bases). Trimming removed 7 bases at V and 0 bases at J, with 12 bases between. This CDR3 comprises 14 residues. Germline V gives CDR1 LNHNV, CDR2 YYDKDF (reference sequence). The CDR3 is CATTIGQLNTEAFF. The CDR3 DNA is TGTGCCACCACCATAGGACAGCTGAACACTGAAGCTTTCTTT.

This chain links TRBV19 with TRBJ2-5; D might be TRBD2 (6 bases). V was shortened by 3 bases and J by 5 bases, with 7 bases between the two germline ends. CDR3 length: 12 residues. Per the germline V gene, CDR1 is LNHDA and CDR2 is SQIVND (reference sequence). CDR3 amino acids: CASSMGRETQYF. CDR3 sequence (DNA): TGTGCCAGTAGTATGGGGAGGGAGACCCAGTACTTC.

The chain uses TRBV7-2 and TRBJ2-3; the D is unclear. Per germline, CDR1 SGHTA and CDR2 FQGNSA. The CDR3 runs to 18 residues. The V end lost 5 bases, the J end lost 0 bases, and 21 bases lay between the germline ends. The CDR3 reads CASSARWSATTSTDTQYF. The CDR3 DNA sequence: TGTGCCAGCAGCGCCCGTTGGTCGGCGACAACCAGCACAGATACGCAGTATTTT.

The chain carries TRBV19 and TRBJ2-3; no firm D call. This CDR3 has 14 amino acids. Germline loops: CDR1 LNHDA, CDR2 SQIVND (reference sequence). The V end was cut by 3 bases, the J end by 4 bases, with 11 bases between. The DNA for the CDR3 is TGTGCCAGTAGTATTCAGATTGCCCCAGATACGCAGTATTTT. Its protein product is CASSIQIAPDTQYF.

DNA of the CDR3: TGTGCCAGCAGCATACCACACACAGGGGGCGGGAAAGGCTCCATATATTTT. Protein sequence: CASSIPHTGGGKGSIYF. This rearrangement joins TRBV21-1 to TRBJ1-3; no check of the table's D call, TRBD1, against the DNA was made. TRBV21-1 is flagged as a pseudogene. CDR3 length: 17 residues.

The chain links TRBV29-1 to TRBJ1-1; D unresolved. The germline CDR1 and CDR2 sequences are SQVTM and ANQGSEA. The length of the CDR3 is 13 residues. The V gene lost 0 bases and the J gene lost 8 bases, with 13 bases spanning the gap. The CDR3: CSVEDPPAREAFF. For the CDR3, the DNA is TGCAGCGTTGAAGATCCCCCGGCACGGGAAGCTTTCTTT.